Sequencing of this T cell receptor beta chain was carried out in a study of radiotherapy plus CTLA-4 blockade in lung cancer. CDR1 is LNHNV and CDR2 is YYDKDF in the germline V gene (reference sequence). V gave up 1 base and J gave up 4 bases; unmatched junction bases: 19. This CDR3 is 20 amino acids long. Alongside CTLA-4 blockade with ipilimumab, patients with chemo-refractory metastatic non-small-cell lung cancer received focal radiation. Sequencing was performed with immunoSEQ multiplex PCR; in TCRdb, only in-frame clones are kept and a portion is missing. The data contain some 110,000 clones, about 83% of them seen just once; the ten biggest clones take up 5% to 5.5%.

This sequence originates from a human donor with non-small cell lung cancer who had a partial response to radiotherapy plus ipilimumab. The chain carries TRBV15 and TRBJ2-3; 8 positions agree with TRBD1. This specimen was peripheral blood, taken from a patient treated with radiotherapy plus ipilimumab. The DNA for the CDR3 is TGTGCCACCAGCAGAGGTACAGGGGGTTTCAGGGTTTTGGTCCCAGATACGCAGTATTTT. It yields the protein CATSRGTGGFRVLVPDTQYF.